This T cell receptor (beta chain) comes out of a study of T cell responses to AZD1222 COVID-19 vaccine. The study's findings and limits: A mostly white British donor set with more females was recruited, and clonal diversity was possibly underestimated.

Worth noting for this clone: The antigen is undetermined.

The CDR3 loop spans 15 amino acids. Per germline, CDR1 MDHEN and CDR2 SYDVKM. Trimming removed 5 bases from V and 3 bases from J; junction bases left unmatched: 4. This table comes from immunoSEQ multiplex PCR, and its TCRdb copy is limited to in-frame clones, with some not included. This sample carries more than 85,000 clones, approximately 85% of them seen once, and the ten largest clones take roughly 12%. The sample here was peripheral blood, taken on day 0 of MenACWY control vaccination. The TCR comes from an adult in good health. J is TRBJ2-2 and V is TRBV28, with TRBD1 matching 9 bases. The CDR3 DNA reads as TGTGCCAGCAGTCCTGGGACAGGGTACACCGGGGAGCTGTTTTTT. It specifies CASSPGTGYTGELFF.